Each of the 32 T cell receptor beta chains below was sequenced from the same sample in a study of shared clonotypes between healthy human individuals. Libraries were prepared by immunoSEQ multiplex PCR; TCRdb keeps only in-frame clonotypes and omits some of them. The sample shows 2 million or so clones, less than 95% of them seen only once. Terminally differentiated effector memory CD45RA+ cells were left out of the naive CD8 fraction, which was CD45RO-negative and positively selected for CCR7. Sequencing used naive CD8+ T cells sorted from blood. The receptor set was obtained from a man aged 18-30 years in good health.

The V and J genes are TRBV27 and TRBJ2-6; D is perhaps TRBD2 (5 bases). Trimming shortened V by 5 bases and J by 1 base, and 12 bases separated the two germline ends. Germline V gene sequence: CDR1 MNHEY, CDR2 SMNVEV (reference sequence). The CDR3 sequence is 16 residues long. CDR3 in DNA: TGTGCCAGCAGTCTAGGAGGTGTTTCTGGGGCCAACGTCCTGACTTTC. Encoded protein: CASSLGGVSGANVLTF.

The rearrangement joins TRBV6-5 to TRBJ2-2; 8 positions agree with TRBD2. CDR1 and CDR2 (germline): MNHEY, SVGAGI. The CDR3 extends over 14 amino acids. Trimming at V came to 6 bases and at J to 6 bases, leaving 6 bases not matched to a gene. DNA of the CDR3: TGTGCCAGCAGCGGGGGGGCCCTCCCCGGGGAGCTGTTTTTT. It yields the protein CASSGGALPGELFF.

The gene calls are TRBV21-1 and TRBJ2-7; the table calls TRBD1, which could not be checked here. TRBV21-1 is a recognized pseudogene. CDR3 size: 20 residues. The CDR3 nucleotides are TGTGCCAGCAGCAAAGCGCTTGAAGAACAGCCACAGCAGCCCTCCTACGAGCAGTACTTC. Translated, it gives CASSKALEEQPQQPSYEQYF.

The CDR3 DNA follows: TGTGCCAGCGGGATACAGGGGGGGGCCCTCAATCAGCCCCAGCATTTT. Amino acids: CASGIQGGALNQPQHF. This rearrangement joins TRBV28 to TRBJ1-5, with 8 bases lining up with TRBD1. The CDR3 contains 16 residues. The J segment lost 3 bases and the V segment lost 8 bases, leaving 12 bases of the junction unmatched. Germline values: CDR1 MDHEN, CDR2 SYDVKM.

The chain couples TRBV19 to TRBJ1-2; 12 nucleotides match TRBD1. The CDR3 sequence is 16 residues long. V lost 0 bases to trimming and J lost 6 bases; unmatched junction nucleotides: 5. Germline assignment: CDR1 LNHDA and CDR2 SQIVND (reference sequence). The CDR3 nucleotides are TGTGCCAGTAGTATAGATACGGGACAGGGGGCGAATGGCTACACCTTC. Protein: CASSIDTGQGANGYTF.

The chain combines TRBV4-3 with TRBJ2-3; tentative D call: TRBD2 (6 bases). The germline gives CDR1 LGHNA, CDR2 YSLEER. The CDR3 spans 15 residues. The ends were cut back, 0 bases at V and 2 bases at J, with 9 bases in the middle. CDR3 bases: TGCGCCAGCAGCCAAGATGGGGACTTCACAGATACGCAGTATTTT. It specifies CASSQDGDFTDTQYF.

V is TRBV27 and J is TRBJ2-7, with D hard to call. This CDR3 spans 15 amino acids. CDR1 and CDR2 (germline): MNHEY, SMNVEV (reference sequence). Trimming shortened V by 4 bases and J by 0 bases, and 13 bases separated the two germline ends. The chain's CDR3 is CASSSPFNSSYEQYF. The CDR3 DNA follows: TGTGCCAGCAGTTCTCCTTTTAACAGCTCCTACGAGCAGTACTTC.

This chain uses TRBV6-5 with TRBJ2-7; 11 bases align to TRBD2. Germline CDR1 and CDR2: MNHEY and SVGAGI. The CDR3 totals 11 residues. V lost 6 bases and J lost 11; bases outside the gene matches: 3. The CDR3, as DNA: TGTGCCAGCAGAGGTAGCGGGAGGGAGTACTTC. Its protein is CASRGSGREYF.

The chain combines TRBV11-2 with TRBJ2-5; perhaps TRBD2 as D (6 bases). There are 15 residues in the CDR3. Germline V gives CDR1 SGHAT, CDR2 FQNNGV. V lost 1 base and J 2 bases, leaving 11 bases between the germline ends. In DNA, the CDR3 is TGTGCCAGCAGCTTAGGGTGGGAGGTACAAGAGACCCAGTACTTC. Its translation: CASSLGWEVQETQYF.

The chain carries TRBV13 and TRBJ2-1, with 7 bases fitting TRBD2. J lost 8 bases, V lost 6 bases, and 10 bases had no gene match. The CDR3 totals 14 residues. From germline, CDR1 is PRHDT and CDR2 FYEKMQ (reference sequence). The CDR3, as DNA: TGTGCCAGCAGTTTCTCCGGACTAGGGGATGAGCAGTTCTTC. This sequence encodes CASSFSGLGDEQFF. Full variable domain (rest looked up from reference TRBV13 and TRBJ2-1): AAGVIQSPRHLIKEKRETATLKCYPIPRHDTVYWYQQGPGQDPQFLISFYEKMQSDKGSIPDRFSAQQFSDYHSELNMSSLELGDSALYFCASSFSGLGDEQFFGPGTRLTVL.

The chain is built from TRBV18 and TRBJ2-7; 10 nucleotides line up with TRBD2. Germline V lookup: CDR1 KGHSH, CDR2 LQKENI. V shed 3 bases and J 5 bases; nucleotides not matched to a gene: 7. This CDR3 region has 15 residues. This chain's CDR3 is CASSPEREGGNEQYF. The CDR3 DNA reads TGTGCCAGCTCACCCGAGCGGGAGGGCGGCAACGAGCAGTACTTC.

A remark on this clone: Other nucleotide sequences in the sample specify the same CDR3. This chain's CDR3 is CASSISGTYEQYF. For the CDR3, the DNA is TGTGCCAGTAGTATTAGCGGAACCTACGAGCAGTACTTC. The chain combines TRBV19 with TRBJ2-7; TRBD2 is a possible D gene (6 bases). Germline loops: CDR1 LNHDA, CDR2 SQIVND (reference sequence). V was shortened by 3 bases and J by 2 bases, with 8 bases between the two germline ends. The CDR3 length is 13 residues. Using reference TRBV19 and TRBJ2-7 for the parts outside the CDR3, the full variable domain is DGGITQSPKYLFRKEGQNVTLSCEQNLNHDAMYWYRQDPGQGLRLIYYSQIVNDFQKGDIAEGYSVSREKKESFPLTVTSAQKNPTAFYLCASSISGTYEQYFGPGTRLTVT.

V gene TRBV5-4 combines with J gene TRBJ1-1; TRBD1 agrees at 7 bases. The CDR3 length is 15 residues. Looked up from germline, CDR1 is SGHNT and CDR2 is YYREEE (reference sequence). Trimming at V came to 4 bases and at J to 2 bases, leaving 8 bases not matched to a gene. DNA of the CDR3: TGTGCCAGCAGCGGAGGGACAGCAGGAAACACTGAAGCTTTCTTT. Its translation: CASSGGTAGNTEAFF.

The chain employs TRBV7-9 and TRBJ2-3, with D perhaps matching TRBD1 (5 bases). With 5 bases removed from V and 2 bases from J, the gap between germline ends came to 17 bases. The CDR3 loop spans 16 amino acids. In germline, CDR1 is SEHNR, CDR2 FQNEAQ (reference sequence). The CDR3 nucleotides are TGTGCCAGCAGCCCTTCGGCAGGTGGGGCCACAGATACGCAGTATTTT. This translates into CASSPSAGGATDTQYF.

The chain carries TRBV18 and TRBJ2-3, with 7 bases lining up with TRBD1. The CDR3 has 17 residues. With 3 bases clipped from V and 0 bases from J, the junction kept 9 bases outside the gene matches. Germline loops: CDR1 KGHSH, CDR2 LQKENI. The CDR3 is CASSPTLGQTSTDTQYF. CDR3 coding DNA: TGTGCCAGCTCACCGACTTTGGGACAGACTAGCACAGATACGCAGTATTTT.

The genes are TRBV10-2 and TRBJ2-7; the D is unclear. This CDR3 has 11 residues. Germline CDR1 WSHSY, CDR2 SAAADI. V lost 3 bases to trimming and J lost 5 bases, with 5 bases between them. CDR3 region: CASSDQHEQYF. CDR3 sequence (DNA): TGCGCCAGCAGTGACCAGCACGAGCAGTACTTC.

This clone was detected only once. The gene calls are TRBV28 and TRBJ2-1; D unresolved. The germline CDR1 and CDR2 sequences are MDHEN and SYDVKM. V was clipped by 4 bases and J by 0 bases, with 7 bases between them. There are 14 residues in the CDR3. CDR3 sequence: CASSYTSSYNEQFF. In nucleotides, the CDR3 is TGTGCCAGCAGTTACACCAGCTCCTACAATGAGCAGTTCTTC.

The rearrangement uses TRBV29-1 and TRBJ2-7; D perhaps matches TRBD2 (7 bases). The CDR3 is 17 residues long. V was pared by 1 base and J by 4 bases, with 23 bases between. Germline-derived CDR1 and CDR2 are SQVTM and ANQGSEA. The CDR3: CSVEVLIGGLEVYEQYF. The CDR3 coding sequence is TGCAGCGTTGAAGTTTTAATCGGGGGGCTTGAAGTTTACGAGCAGTACTTC.

This clone was counted once. This chain joins TRBV7-2 and TRBJ2-3, with a weak D call TRBD2 (6 bases). Trimming left V 1 base short and J 0 bases short, with 11 bases between. CDR3 size: 16 residues. The V gene's germline CDR1 is SGHTA and CDR2 FQGNSA. This chain's CDR3 is CASSLGAGPSTDTQYF. Here the CDR3 DNA reads TGTGCCAGCAGCTTAGGGGCGGGGCCTAGCACAGATACGCAGTATTTT.

This clone was seen many times. This sample includes further DNA sequences coding for the same CDR3. The genes are TRBV30 and TRBJ1-1; D ambiguous. Germline V gene data show CDR1 as GTSNPN and CDR2 as SVGIG (reference sequence). Trimming took off 3 bases at V and 1 base at J, with 3 bases between the two ends. The CDR3 spans 11 residues. For the CDR3, the DNA is TGTGCCTGGAGGAGGAACACTGAAGCTTTCTTT. It specifies CAWRRNTEAFF.

This clone was seen only once. The rearrangement links TRBV7-9 to TRBJ2-3; TRBD2 matches at 8 bases. CDR1 and CDR2 from the germline V gene are SEHNR and FQNEAQ (reference sequence). V shed 4 bases, J shed 0 bases, and the junction held 15 bases outside the gene matches. The CDR3 sequence is 19 residues long. As DNA, the CDR3 is TGTGCCAGCAGCTCCCCCCGATTTACGGGGGGGCTTAGCACAGATACGCAGTATTTT. Amino acid sequence: CASSSPRFTGGLSTDTQYF.

This chain connects TRBV4-3 to TRBJ1-1; TRBD1 matches at 8 bases. This CDR3 has 17 amino acids. The ends lost 0 bases at V and 0 bases at J; junction bases unmatched: 6. Germline assignment: CDR1 LGHNA and CDR2 YSLEER. CDR3 sequence: CASSQETGGYVNTEAFF. CDR3 DNA: TGCGCCAGCAGCCAAGAAACAGGGGGATATGTGAACACTGAAGCTTTCTTT.

This rearrangement joins TRBV9 to TRBJ2-5; TRBD1 matches 10 bases. The CDR3 runs 15 residues. The germline gives CDR1 SGDLS, CDR2 YYNGEE. Trimming cost V 0 bases and J 5 bases; bases outside gene matches: 4. The CDR3 DNA sequence: TGTGCCAGCAGCGTAGGACAGGGGGCCGTGGAGACCCAGTACTTC. It is translated as CASSVGQGAVETQYF.

This clone was recorded once. The J gene is TRBJ2-4, the V gene TRBV7-9; D is uncertain. The CDR3 totals 15 residues. CDR1 and CDR2 (germline): SEHNR, FQNEAQ (reference sequence). The V end lost 2 bases, the J end lost 0 bases, and 8 bases lay between the germline ends. The CDR3 sequence: CASSLSSAAKNIQYF. The CDR3 nucleotides are TGTGCCAGCAGCTTAAGCAGCGCAGCCAAAAACATTCAGTACTTC.

The chain joins TRBV30 to TRBJ2-1; unclear D gene. This CDR3 is 11 amino acids long. V lost 2 bases, J lost 4 bases, and 3 bases lay in between. CDR1 and CDR2 (germline): GTSNPN, SVGIG (reference sequence). The CDR3 DNA follows: TGTGCCTGGAGTAATTACAATGAGCAGTTCTTC. It specifies CAWSNYNEQFF.

This chain uses TRBV9 with TRBJ2-5, with D perhaps assigned TRBD1 or TRBD2 (5 bases each). V gave up 0 bases and J gave up 2 bases, with 14 bases separating them. Germline V CDR1 and CDR2: SGDLS, YYNGEE. The CDR3 spans 16 residues. Written as DNA, the CDR3 is TGTGCCAGCAGCGTAGGGGGGTCGGGTTTACAAGAGACCCAGTACTTC. Its translation is CASSVGGSGLQETQYF.

This sequence joins TRBV18 and TRBJ1-6, with 7 positions matching TRBD1. The CDR3 spans 14 residues. Unmatched junction bases numbered 4, after V lost 3 bases and J lost 8 bases. Germline-derived CDR1 and CDR2 are KGHSH and LQKENI. Here the CDR3 DNA reads TGTGCCAGCTCACCCAGGGGGGAGGATTCACCCCTCCACTTT. It encodes CASSPRGEDSPLHF.

The chain combines TRBV7-2 with TRBJ1-1; 8 positions agree with TRBD1. The length of the CDR3 is 14 residues. Trimming cost V 4 bases and J 6 bases; bases outside gene matches: 7. Germline V gene sequence: CDR1 SGHTA, CDR2 FQGNSA. CDR3 in DNA: TGTGCCAGCAGCTATACGACAGGGGACGCTGAAGCTTTCTTT. Translating it yields CASSYTTGDAEAFF.

The chain has TRBV5-4 and TRBJ2-1, with 11 positions matching TRBD2. From germline, CDR1 is SGHNT and CDR2 YYREEE (reference sequence). Unmatched junction bases numbered 23, after V lost 7 bases and J lost 5 bases. The CDR3 is made up of 20 amino acids. The CDR3 loop is CASAEFRASGGLAQDNEQFF. The CDR3 DNA follows: TGTGCCAGCGCTGAATTCCGGGCTAGCGGGGGGCTTGCCCAGGACAATGAGCAGTTCTTC.

Remarks on this clone: Other DNA sequences in this specimen translate into the identical CDR3. This rearrangement joins TRBV7-8 to TRBJ2-1, with 15 positions matching TRBD2. The germline CDR1 and CDR2 sequences are SGHVS and FQNEAQ. The CDR3 extends over 18 amino acids. V lost 3 bases and J lost 0; bases outside the gene matches: 3. CDR3: CASSFGLAGGSSYNEQFF. In DNA form, the CDR3 reads TGTGCCAGCAGCTTTGGACTAGCGGGGGGGTCCTCCTACAATGAGCAGTTCTTC.

Only one count was recorded for this clone. J is TRBJ2-7 and V is TRBV6-6; 7 bases are shared with TRBD2. The CDR3 loop spans 14 amino acids. Germline loops: CDR1 MNHNY, CDR2 SVGAGI (reference sequence). Germline trimming cut 5 bases from V and 0 bases from J; bases unmatched to any gene: 4. The CDR3 is CASSHGTTSYEQYF. The CDR3 coding sequence is TGTGCCAGCAGTCACGGGACTACCTCCTACGAGCAGTACTTC.

The genes are TRBV9 and TRBJ2-2; D unresolved. Trimming cost V 0 bases and J 7 bases, with 7 bases left between them. CDR1 is SGDLS, CDR2 YYNGEE, per germline. The CDR3 is made up of 13 amino acids. DNA of the CDR3: TGTGCCAGCAGCGTAGTAACGAACGGGGAGCTGTTTTTT. Translated: CASSVVTNGELFF.